The TCR beta chain under discussion was sequenced for a study of blood T cell repertoires in COVID-19. The CDR3 runs to 14 residues. V gave up 3 bases and J gave up 6 bases, with 8 bases separating them. The germline gives CDR1 KGHDR, CDR2 SFDVKD. The table came from immunoSEQ multiplex PCR; TCRdb's copy has only in-frame clones and leaves some out. This table holds some 250,000 clones, around 90% found once. The sequenced material came from peripheral blood. V gene TRBV24-1 combines with J gene TRBJ1-6, with D unresolved. This sequence originates from a woman aged 30 to 39 with acute or convalescent COVID-19. Here the CDR3 DNA reads TGTGCCACCAGTGATCACCCCAGTAATTCACCCCTCCACTTT. Translating gives CATSDHPSNSPLHF.